The rows below give T cell receptor beta chains drawn from one sample of a study of radiotherapy plus CTLA-4 blockade in lung cancer. Generated by immunoSEQ multiplex PCR, the TCRdb table keeps only in-frame clones and is missing some. The table lists roughly 97,000 clones, roughly 74% of them singletons. Sequenced here: peripheral blood, sampled from a patient treated with radiotherapy plus ipilimumab. The receptors shown here come from a human donor with non-small cell lung cancer who had a partial response to radiotherapy plus ipilimumab. Some clones in this sample may be carry-over from other donors' samples. Both conserved end residues are part of each CDR3. A D gene is named only where the DNA matches it firmly. Clone size is stated in some rows and not others, as once, few, many or a class when expanded.

V gene: TRBV19
clone size: NA
D gene: TRBD2
J gene: TRBJ2-1
CDR3 protein: CASSRAGGPLNEQFF
CDR3 DNA: TGTGCCAGTAGTCGAGCGGGAGGGCCGCTCAATGAGCAGTTCTTC

V gene: TRBV7-9
clone size: NA
D gene: TRBD1
J gene: TRBJ1-1
CDR3 protein: CASSLTGTADTEAFF
CDR3 DNA: TGTGCCAGCAGCTTAACCGGGACAGCAGACACTGAAGCTTTCTTT

V gene: TRBV21-1
clone size: NA
D gene: NA
J gene: TRBJ1-6
CDR3 protein: CASSMRQGAGSPLHF
CDR3 DNA: TGTGCCAGCAGCATGCGACAGGGGGCGGGTTCACCCCTCCACTTT

V gene: TRBV11-2
clone size: once
D gene: TRBD2
J gene: TRBJ2-1
CDR3 protein: CASSLSSGSLNEQFF
CDR3 DNA: TGTGCCAGCAGCTTATCTAGCGGGAGTTTGAATGAGCAGTTCTTC

V gene: TRBV6-5
clone size: NA
D gene: NA
J gene: TRBJ1-5
CDR3 protein: CASGAVGLSNQPQHF
CDR3 DNA: TGCGCTTCGGGTGCAGTGGGGCTTAGCAATCAGCCCCAGCATTTT

V gene: TRBV7-9
clone size: few
D gene: TRBD1
J gene: TRBJ1-1
CDR3 protein: CASSLTGQGNTEAFF
CDR3 DNA: TGTGCCAGCAGCTTAACGGGACAGGGGAACACTGAAGCTTTCTTT

V gene: TRBV5-1
clone size: few
D gene: TRBD1
J gene: TRBJ2-7
CDR3 protein: CASSASIQGLVKYEQYF
CDR3 DNA: TGCGCCAGCAGCGCGTCAATACAGGGGTTGGTAAAGTACGAGCAGTACTTC

V gene: TRBV7-8
clone size: NA
D gene: NA
J gene: TRBJ1-6
CDR3 protein: CASSRRQQGLHSPLHF
CDR3 DNA: TGTGCCAGCAGCAGACGACAGCAGGGTTTACATTCACCCCTCCACTTT

V gene: TRBV5-1
clone size: NA
D gene: NA
J gene: TRBJ2-3
CDR3 protein: CASSLPSGARTDTQYF
CDR3 DNA: TGCGCCAGCAGCTTACCCAGCGGAGCCCGCACAGATACGCAGTATTTT

V gene: TRBV19
clone size: NA
D gene: TRBD2
J gene: TRBJ2-3
CDR3 protein: CASSTSSGGPYTQYF
CDR3 DNA: TGTGCCAGTAGTACCTCCTCGGGGGGGCCTTATACGCAGTATTTT

V gene: TRBV28
clone size: few
D gene: NA
J gene: TRBJ1-1
CDR3 protein: CASSFLAGTEAFF
CDR3 DNA: TGTGCCAGCAGTTTCCTGGCGGGGACTGAAGCTTTCTTT

V gene: TRBV5-6
clone size: NA
D gene: TRBD1
J gene: TRBJ2-7
CDR3 protein: CASSQGTGTYEQYF
CDR3 DNA: TGTGCCAGCAGCCAAGGGACAGGTACCTACGAGCAGTACTTC

V gene: TRBV7-9
clone size: NA
D gene: NA
J gene: TRBJ2-3
CDR3 protein: CASSLAAASTDTQYF
CDR3 DNA: TGTGCCAGCAGCTTAGCGGCCGCTAGCACAGATACGCAGTATTTT

V gene: TRBV15
clone size: NA
D gene: TRBD2
J gene: TRBJ2-7
CDR3 protein: CATSRGWASGSHEQYF
CDR3 DNA: TGTGCCACCAGCAGGGGGTGGGCTAGCGGGAGCCACGAGCAGTACTTC

V gene: TRBV4-2
clone size: NA
D gene: TRBD1
J gene: TRBJ1-2
CDR3 protein: CASSQDRRAGGPNYGYTF
CDR3 DNA: TGTGCCAGCAGCCAAGATCGGCGGGCAGGGGGCCCAAACTATGGCTACACCTTC

V gene: TRBV6-5
clone size: NA
D gene: TRBD2
J gene: TRBJ2-7
CDR3 protein: CASSFGTSGTSEQYF
CDR3 DNA: TGTGCCAGCAGTTTCGGGACTAGCGGGACTAGCGAGCAGTACTTC

V gene: TRBV5-1
clone size: NA
D gene: NA
J gene: TRBJ1-2
CDR3 protein: CASSHGLDGYTF
CDR3 DNA: TGCGCCAGCAGCCACGGGTTAGATGGCTACACCTTC

V gene: TRBV5-4
clone size: NA
D gene: TRBD2
J gene: TRBJ2-6
CDR3 protein: CASSFGLAGRSAGANVLTF
CDR3 DNA: TGTGCCAGCAGCTTCGGACTAGCGGGAAGGTCTGCGGGGGCCAACGTCCTGACTTTC

V gene: TRBV7-3
clone size: NA
D gene: TRBD1
J gene: TRBJ2-7
CDR3 protein: CASSPGGGYYEQYF
CDR3 DNA: TGTGCCAGCAGCCCAGGGGGCGGCTACTACGAGCAGTACTTC

V gene: TRBV19
clone size: NA
D gene: TRBD2
J gene: TRBJ2-1
CDR3 protein: CATKGQAGAIGNEQFF
CDR3 DNA: TGTGCCACCAAAGGGCAAGCGGGAGCGATTGGGAATGAGCAGTTCTTC

V gene: TRBV5-1
clone size: NA
D gene: TRBD2
J gene: TRBJ2-7
CDR3 protein: CASSLSLAGGSYEQYF
CDR3 DNA: TGCGCCAGCAGCTTGTCATTAGCGGGAGGGTCCTACGAGCAGTACTTC

V gene: TRBV28
clone size: NA
D gene: TRBD1
J gene: TRBJ1-6
CDR3 protein: CASSTKTGDASYNSPLHF
CDR3 DNA: TGTGCCAGCAGTACCAAGACAGGGGACGCATCCTATAATTCACCCCTCCACTTT

V gene: TRBV9
clone size: once
D gene: TRBD2
J gene: TRBJ2-1
CDR3 protein: CASSVGLAGGRQNEQFF
CDR3 DNA: TGTGCCAGCAGCGTGGGACTAGCGGGAGGTCGTCAAAATGAGCAGTTCTTC

V gene: TRBV15
clone size: NA
D gene: NA
J gene: TRBJ2-1
CDR3 protein: CATSGSPGLSMNEQFF
CDR3 DNA: TGTGCCACCAGCGGGAGCCCAGGACTATCTATGAATGAGCAGTTCTTC

V gene: TRBV6-5
clone size: NA
D gene: TRBD1
J gene: TRBJ1-2
CDR3 protein: CASRRTGQGSYGYTF
CDR3 DNA: TGTGCCAGCAGGCGTACTGGACAGGGCAGCTATGGCTACACCTTC

V gene: TRBV28
clone size: NA
D gene: NA
J gene: TRBJ1-5
CDR3 protein: CASNPFSQPQHF
CDR3 DNA: TGTGCCAGTAATCCTTTCTCTCAGCCCCAGCATTTT

V gene: TRBV29-1
clone size: NA
D gene: TRBD1
J gene: TRBJ1-1
CDR3 protein: CSVVQGGMGTEAFF
CDR3 DNA: TGCAGCGTTGTTCAGGGGGGAATGGGCACTGAAGCTTTCTTT

V gene: TRBV10-3
clone size: NA
D gene: NA
J gene: TRBJ2-3
CDR3 protein: CAISGAGASTDTQYF
CDR3 DNA: TGTGCCATCAGTGGGGCGGGGGCGAGCACAGATACGCAGTATTTT

V gene: TRBV7-5
clone size: NA
D gene: NA
J gene: TRBJ1-5
CDR3 protein: CVRRLGQGLYSNQPQHF
CDR3 DNA: TGTGTCAGAAGACTCGGACAGGGACTTTATAGCAATCAGCCCCAGCATTTT

V gene: TRBV18
clone size: NA
D gene: NA
J gene: TRBJ2-2
CDR3 protein: CASSPPGGQIVGELFF
CDR3 DNA: TGTGCCAGCTCACCCCCGGGTGGACAGATTGTCGGGGAGCTGTTTTTT

V gene: TRBV6-1
clone size: NA
D gene: NA
J gene: TRBJ2-1
CDR3 protein: CASGRGRVNEQFF
CDR3 DNA: TGTGCCAGCGGGCGGGGGCGAGTCAATGAGCAGTTCTTC

V gene: TRBV11-2
clone size: NA
D gene: TRBD2
J gene: TRBJ2-5
CDR3 protein: CASSLGLAGGGETQYF
CDR3 DNA: TGTGCCAGCAGCTTGGGACTAGCGGGGGGTGGGGAGACCCAGTACTTC

V gene: TRBV4-2
clone size: NA
D gene: TRBD1
J gene: TRBJ1-4
CDR3 protein: CASSQEATGGNNEKLFF
CDR3 DNA: TGTGCCAGCAGCCAGGAGGCGACAGGGGGCAATAATGAAAAACTGTTTTTT

V gene: TRBV6-7
clone size: NA
D gene: NA
J gene: TRBJ1-2
CDR3 protein: CASSYHGRAPFHGYTF
CDR3 DNA: TGTGCCAGCAGTTATCACGGGAGGGCCCCATTTCATGGCTACACCTTC

V gene: TRBV23-1
clone size: NA
D gene: NA
J gene: TRBJ1-2
CDR3 protein: CASSRPDNYGYTF
CDR3 DNA: TGCGCCAGCAGTCGGCCCGATAACTATGGCTACACCTTC

V gene: TRBV5-4
clone size: few
D gene: NA
J gene: TRBJ1-4
CDR3 protein: CASSVTAGKEEKLFF
CDR3 DNA: TGTGCCAGCAGCGTGACTGCAGGGAAGGAAGAAAAACTGTTTTTT

V gene: TRBV6-7
clone size: NA
D gene: NA
J gene: TRBJ2-7
CDR3 protein: CASRGLRRSYEQYF
CDR3 DNA: TGTGCCAGCAGGGGTCTAAGGCGGTCCTACGAGCAGTACTTC

V gene: TRBV11-2
clone size: NA
D gene: TRBD1
J gene: TRBJ2-3
CDR3 protein: CASSLQQGDTQYF
CDR3 DNA: TGTGCCAGCAGCTTACAACAGGGGGATACGCAGTATTTT

V gene: TRBV7-2
clone size: NA
D gene: TRBD1
J gene: TRBJ2-1
CDR3 protein: CASSYGTGYGEQFF
CDR3 DNA: TGTGCCAGCAGCTACGGGACAGGGTACGGTGAGCAGTTCTTC

V gene: TRBV5-5
clone size: NA
D gene: TRBD1
J gene: TRBJ1-3
CDR3 protein: CASSFDRGAGNTIYF
CDR3 DNA: TGTGCCAGCAGCTTCGACAGGGGAGCTGGAAACACCATATATTTT

V gene: TRBV6-5
clone size: few
D gene: NA
J gene: TRBJ1-3
CDR3 protein: CASSYFGGSGNTIYF
CDR3 DNA: TGTGCCAGCAGTTACTTCGGGGGCTCTGGAAACACCATATATTTT

V gene: TRBV18
clone size: NA
D gene: TRBD2
J gene: TRBJ2-1
CDR3 protein: CASSPRRDSGGEQFF
CDR3 DNA: TGTGCCAGCTCACCTAGACGGGACTCGGGAGGCGAGCAGTTCTTC

V gene: TRBV5-1
clone size: NA
D gene: NA
J gene: TRBJ2-5
CDR3 protein: CASSYYRGGREETQYF
CDR3 DNA: TGCGCCAGCAGTTACTACAGGGGGGGGAGGGAAGAGACCCAGTACTTC

V gene: TRBV19
clone size: NA
D gene: NA
J gene: TRBJ1-5
CDR3 protein: CASEDGLAGPQHF
CDR3 DNA: TGTGCCAGTGAGGACGGACTTGCGGGGCCCCAGCATTTT

V gene: TRBV29-1
clone size: NA
D gene: NA
J gene: TRBJ2-1
CDR3 protein: CSAGERDNEQFF
CDR3 DNA: TGCAGCGCTGGTGAGAGGGACAATGAGCAGTTCTTC

V gene: TRBV6-5
clone size: NA
D gene: NA
J gene: TRBJ2-7
CDR3 protein: CASSYTWGPYEQYF
CDR3 DNA: TGTGCCAGCAGTTACACATGGGGGCCCTACGAGCAGTACTTC

V gene: TRBV7-2
clone size: NA
D gene: TRBD1
J gene: TRBJ1-1
CDR3 protein: CASSRQGNTEAFF
CDR3 DNA: TGTGCCAGCAGCCGACAGGGGAACACTGAAGCTTTCTTT

V gene: TRBV28
clone size: few
D gene: NA
J gene: TRBJ2-7
CDR3 protein: CASNRQGSSYEQYF
CDR3 DNA: TGTGCCAGCAATAGGCAGGGCAGCTCCTACGAGCAGTACTTC

V gene: TRBV28
clone size: few
D gene: NA
J gene: TRBJ2-3
CDR3 protein: CASSPRPPKPDTQYF
CDR3 DNA: TGTGCCAGCAGTCCGCGTCCGCCCAAACCAGATACGCAGTATTTT

V gene: TRBV9
clone size: NA
D gene: TRBD1
J gene: TRBJ2-7
CDR3 protein: CASSVEGQGAFEQYF
CDR3 DNA: TGTGCCAGCAGCGTAGAGGGGCAGGGGGCATTCGAGCAGTACTTC

V gene: TRBV6-1
clone size: NA
D gene: NA
J gene: TRBJ1-5
CDR3 protein: CASTLTADQPQHF
CDR3 DNA: TGTGCCAGCACCCTTACCGCGGATCAGCCCCAGCATTTT

V gene: TRBV28
clone size: NA
D gene: NA
J gene: TRBJ1-5
CDR3 protein: CASNPERRRNQPQHF
CDR3 DNA: TGTGCCAGCAACCCCGAACGGCGGCGCAATCAGCCCCAGCATTTT

V gene: TRBV19
clone size: NA
D gene: TRBD1
J gene: TRBJ1-1
CDR3 protein: CASSDGQAVGTNTEAFF
CDR3 DNA: TGTGCCAGTAGCGACGGACAGGCAGTAGGGACGAACACTGAAGCTTTCTTT

V gene: TRBV19
clone size: medium-sized
D gene: TRBD1
J gene: TRBJ2-7
CDR3 protein: CASSSTGGLSYEQYF
CDR3 DNA: TGTGCCAGTAGTTCAACAGGGGGCCTCTCCTACGAGCAGTACTTC

V gene: TRBV29-1
clone size: NA
D gene: NA
J gene: TRBJ1-4
CDR3 protein: CSVRRAGGGEKLFF
CDR3 DNA: TGCAGCGTGCGGCGGGCGGGAGGGGGTGAAAAACTGTTTTTT